This T cell receptor beta chain is from a study of type 1 regulatory T cells. Looking at the study overall: An in vitro protocol generated T-allo10, a Tr1-enriched, alloantigen-specific CD4 T cell product. Points from the study as a whole: Type 1 regulatory T cells had a more restricted TCR repertoire than non-type 1 regulatory T cells.

J was trimmed by 5 bases and V by 11 bases; bases with no gene match: 14. The CDR3 is 14 residues long. Per germline, CDR1 MDHEN and CDR2 SYDVKM. TCRdb processed the reads anew with MiXCR; each CDR3 protein has one entry. The sample has approximately 43,000 distinct CDR3 sequences, approximately 12% seen once. In this sample, this clonotype turned up many times. The target antigen is unknown. Material: cultured non-Tr1 T cells, either the whole culture or a sorted T cell fraction (not recorded which). The sequence was obtained from a human donor in good health. This chain links TRBV28 with TRBJ2-5; TRBD2 matches 7 bases. CDR3 coding DNA: TGTGCCGGAAGCCAGCGGGGCGGTGGGGAGACCCAGTACTTC. Translated: CAGSQRGGGETQYF.